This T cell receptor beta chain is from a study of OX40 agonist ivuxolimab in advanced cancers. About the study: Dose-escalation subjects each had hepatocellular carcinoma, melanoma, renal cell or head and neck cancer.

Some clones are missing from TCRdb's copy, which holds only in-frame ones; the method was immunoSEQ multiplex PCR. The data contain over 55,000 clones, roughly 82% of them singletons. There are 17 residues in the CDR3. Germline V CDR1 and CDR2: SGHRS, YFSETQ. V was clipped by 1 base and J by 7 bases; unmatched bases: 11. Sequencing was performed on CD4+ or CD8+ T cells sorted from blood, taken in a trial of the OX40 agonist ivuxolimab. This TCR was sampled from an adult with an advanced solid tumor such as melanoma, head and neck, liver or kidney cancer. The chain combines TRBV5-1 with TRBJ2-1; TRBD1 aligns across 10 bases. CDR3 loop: CASSLTSGQGGRNEQFF. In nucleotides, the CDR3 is TGCGCCAGCAGCTTGACTTCCGGACAGGGGGGTAGGAATGAGCAGTTCTTC.